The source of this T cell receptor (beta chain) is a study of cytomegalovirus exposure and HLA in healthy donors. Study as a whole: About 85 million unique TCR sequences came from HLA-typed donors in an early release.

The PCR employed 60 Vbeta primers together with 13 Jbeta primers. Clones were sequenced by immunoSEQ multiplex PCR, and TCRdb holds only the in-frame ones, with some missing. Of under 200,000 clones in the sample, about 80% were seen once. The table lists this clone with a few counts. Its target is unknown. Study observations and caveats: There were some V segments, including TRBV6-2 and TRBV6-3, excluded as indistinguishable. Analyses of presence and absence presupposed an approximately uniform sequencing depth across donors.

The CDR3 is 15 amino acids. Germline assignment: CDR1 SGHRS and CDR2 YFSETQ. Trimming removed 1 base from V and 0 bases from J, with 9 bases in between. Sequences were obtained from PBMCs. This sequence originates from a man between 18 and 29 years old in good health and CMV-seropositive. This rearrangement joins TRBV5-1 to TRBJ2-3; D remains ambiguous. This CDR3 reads CASSLNDGSTDTQYF. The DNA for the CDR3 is TGCGCCAGCAGCTTGAATGACGGGAGCACAGATACGCAGTATTTT.